The next 32 T cell receptor beta chains were all read from a single sample in a study of blood T cell repertoires in COVID-19. The protocol was immunoSEQ multiplex PCR, while the TCRdb copy is restricted to in-frame clones and leaves out a portion. The sample holds about 58,000 clones, 60% to 85% seen once. Material: peripheral blood. Source of these receptors: a human donor in a cohort sampled during active COVID-19.

This sequence joins TRBV7-9 and TRBJ2-7, with a possible D match to TRBD1 (6 bases). Trimming left V 2 bases short and J 0 bases short, with 8 bases between. Germline assignment: CDR1 SEHNR and CDR2 FQNEAQ (reference sequence). The CDR3 consists of 14 residues. This chain's CDR3 is CASSLQGRSYEQYF. CDR3 sequence (DNA): TGTGCCAGCAGCTTACAGGGGCGCTCCTACGAGCAGTACTTC.

The J gene is TRBJ1-5, the V gene TRBV5-5; D unresolved. Per germline, CDR1 SGHKS and CDR2 YYEKEE (reference sequence). Trimming cost V 4 bases and J 4 bases, with 3 bases left between them. This CDR3 is 11 amino acids long. As DNA, the CDR3 is TGTGCCAGCAGCCGTAATCAGCCCCAGCATTTT. Translated: CASSRNQPQHF.

This chain uses TRBV9 with TRBJ1-6; tentative D call: TRBD1 (6 bases). V was cut by 7 bases and J by 7 bases, with 15 bases left in between. From germline, CDR1 is SGDLS and CDR2 YYNGEE. This CDR3 comprises 14 residues. CDR3 sequence reads: CASGEGTINSPLHF. In DNA form, the CDR3 reads TGTGCCAGCGGAGAGGGGACAATAAATTCACCCCTCCACTTT. Full variable domain (remainder filled in from reference TRBV9 and TRBJ1-6): DSGVTQTPKHLITATGQRVTLRCSPRSGDLSVYWYQQSLDQGLQFLIQYYNGEERAKGNILERFSAQQFPDLHSELNLSSLELGDSALYFCASGEGTINSPLHFGNGTRLTVT.

The chain couples TRBV15 to TRBJ2-7; TRBD2 agrees at 13 bases. Trimming at V came to 6 bases and at J to 4 bases, leaving 15 bases not matched to a gene. Germline V lookup: CDR1 LNHNV, CDR2 YYDKDF (reference sequence). CDR3 length: 18 amino acids. CDR3 sequence reads: CATRGGPSGLAGHYEQYF. CDR3 nucleotides: TGTGCCACCAGAGGGGGCCCGTCGGGACTAGCGGGACATTACGAGCAGTACTTC.

This clone was observed a few times. The chain recombines TRBV6-5 with TRBJ1-6; TRBD1 aligns across 7 bases. Germline V gives CDR1 MNHEY, CDR2 SVGAGI. V dropped 5 bases and J dropped 8; count of bases not matched to a gene: 6. This CDR3 has 14 amino acids. The CDR3 reads CASSTHRGDSPLHF. For the CDR3, the DNA is TGTGCCAGCAGTACCCACAGGGGTGATTCACCCCTCCACTTT.

This chain joins TRBV9 and TRBJ2-7; tentative D call: TRBD1 (7 bases). Trimming took off 0 bases at V and 4 bases at J, with 11 bases between the two ends. The CDR3 has 14 residues. Germline CDR1 SGDLS, CDR2 YYNGEE. The CDR3 sequence is CASSVGAGGYEQYF. The CDR3 region has the DNA TGTGCCAGCAGCGTAGGCGCAGGGGGGTACGAGCAGTACTTC.

The rearrangement links TRBV6-1 to TRBJ2-7; no clear D. This CDR3 spans 11 amino acids. Trimming took 3 bases from V and 3 from J, leaving 3 bases between them. In germline, CDR1 is MNHNS, CDR2 SASEGT. This CDR3 reads CASSDSYEQYF. For the CDR3, the DNA is TGTGCCAGCAGTGACAGCTACGAGCAGTACTTC.

The chain has TRBV4-3 and TRBJ2-2; D is ambiguous. CDR1 and CDR2 from the germline V gene are LGHNA and YSLEER. The CDR3 covers 14 residues. V was cut by 1 base and J by 2 bases, with 5 bases left in between. The CDR3 bases are TGCGCCAGCAGCCAAGGGCCCAACACCGGGGAGCTGTTTTTT. It codes for CASSQGPNTGELFF.

This sequence joins TRBV7-2 and TRBJ2-3; 8 nucleotides agree with TRBD2. The V segment lost 3 bases and the J segment 0 bases; nucleotides outside the gene matches: 5. Germline CDR1 is SGHTA and CDR2 is FQGNSA. CDR3 length equals 16 residues. The CDR3 DNA is TGTGCCAGCAGCTTTCTTAGCGGGACTAGCACAGATACGCAGTATTTT. It encodes CASSFLSGTSTDTQYF.

This clone has just a few counts. The chain's CDR3 is CASSLGQGEGNTIYF. As DNA, the CDR3 is TGTGCCAGCAGCTTAGGCCAGGGGGAAGGAAACACCATATATTTT. The chain is built from TRBV7-9 and TRBJ1-3; 7 nucleotides align to TRBD1. This CDR3 region has 15 residues. Germline trimming cut 1 base from V and 4 bases from J; bases unmatched to any gene: 4. Germline CDR1 reads SEHNR; CDR2 reads FQNEAQ (reference sequence).

The V gene is TRBV19, the J gene TRBJ2-7; tentative D call: TRBD1 (6 bases). From germline, CDR1 is LNHDA and CDR2 SQIVND (reference sequence). Trimming took off 6 bases at V and 2 bases at J, with 26 bases between the two ends. The CDR3 extends over 18 amino acids. Here the CDR3 DNA reads TGTGCCAGTAGCACGTTACCAGGGGAACGAAGCAGGACCTACGAGCAGTACTTC. Amino acid sequence: CASSTLPGERSRTYEQYF.

The chain has TRBV7-8 and TRBJ1-6; 8 bases agree with TRBD1. The ends lost 0 bases at V and 7 bases at J; junction bases unmatched: 5. Germline-derived CDR1 and CDR2 are SGHVS and FQNEAQ. The CDR3 is 16 amino acids. CDR3 sequence: CASSLAGTGPNSPLHF. As DNA, the CDR3 is TGTGCCAGCAGCTTAGCGGGGACAGGTCCGAATTCACCCCTCCACTTT.

The rearrangement joins TRBV4-3 to TRBJ2-7; 13 bases align to TRBD2. V lost 0 bases and J lost 4; bases outside the gene matches: 6. The CDR3 consists of 17 residues. Germline V gene data show CDR1 as LGHNA and CDR2 as YSLEER. The CDR3 loop reads CASSQDTGLAGVYEQYF. Here the CDR3 DNA reads TGCGCCAGCAGCCAAGACACCGGACTAGCGGGAGTATACGAGCAGTACTTC.

The chain carries TRBV2 and TRBJ1-3, with D uncertain. Germline CDR1 SNHLY, CDR2 FYNNEI. V was trimmed by 2 bases and J by 4 bases, leaving 9 bases between them. This CDR3 has 14 amino acids. CDR3 residues: CASSEPGFGNTIYF. Here the CDR3 DNA reads TGTGCCAGCAGTGAACCGGGATTCGGAAACACCATATATTTT.

The chain joins TRBV28 to TRBJ2-7; TRBD2 aligns across 7 bases. The V gene end was trimmed by 6 bases and the J gene end by 3 bases; junction bases not matched to a gene: 8. The CDR3 consists of 14 residues. Germline CDR1 MDHEN, CDR2 SYDVKM. The CDR3 DNA reads as TGTGCCAGCAGCAATCGACTAGCCAACTACGAGCAGTACTTC. The encoded protein is CASSNRLANYEQYF.

The chain is built from TRBV9 and TRBJ2-5, with D possibly matching TRBD2 (6 bases). This CDR3 has 16 residues. Trimming left V 0 bases short and J 4 bases short, with 16 bases between. From germline, CDR1 is SGDLS and CDR2 YYNGEE. In DNA form, the CDR3 reads TGTGCCAGCAGCGTAGCTCCAAACGTGGGGGGAGAGACCCAGTACTTC. This encodes CASSVAPNVGGETQYF. Filled out from reference TRBV9 and TRBJ2-5, the complete variable domain reads DSGVTQTPKHLITATGQRVTLRCSPRSGDLSVYWYQQSLDQGLQFLIQYYNGEERAKGNILERFSAQQFPDLHSELNLSSLELGDSALYFCASSVAPNVGGETQYFGPGTRLLVL.

The gene calls are TRBV5-1 and TRBJ2-7; possibly TRBD2 for D (6 bases). Looked up from germline, CDR1 is SGHRS and CDR2 is YFSETQ. With 0 bases removed from V and 3 bases from J, the gap between germline ends came to 16 bases. CDR3 size: 16 residues. The CDR3 region has the DNA TGCGCCAGCAGCTTGGCCCCCGTGGGGGGTGTCTACGAGCAGTACTTC. The encoded protein is CASSLAPVGGVYEQYF.

This chain joins TRBV12-3 or TRBV12-4 and TRBJ2-7, with 7 bases matching TRBD1. There are 13 residues in the CDR3. V gave up 5 bases and J gave up 1 base; unmatched junction bases: 2. CDR3 region: CASSPDRSYEQYF. CDR3 DNA: TGTGCCAGCAGTCCGGACAGGTCCTACGAGCAGTACTTC.

This rearrangement joins TRBV28 to TRBJ1-2; D perhaps matches TRBD1 (5 bases). The CDR3 sequence is 16 residues long. Trimming stripped 3 bases from V and 2 bases from J, with 16 bases between. In germline, CDR1 is MDHEN, CDR2 SYDVKM. CDR3: CASSFPRQLPNYGYTF. The CDR3 region has the DNA TGTGCCAGCAGTTTTCCCCGACAGTTACCGAACTATGGCTACACCTTC.

This chain links TRBV11-3 with TRBJ2-7, with D possibly being TRBD1 (5 bases). The V gene lost 4 bases and the J gene lost 2 bases, with 12 bases spanning the gap. The CDR3 consists of 14 residues. Germline V gene lookup returns CDR1 SGHNT and CDR2 YENEEA. CDR3 sequence: CASSSHRLTYEQYF. CDR3 in DNA: TGTGCCAGCAGCTCGCACAGGTTAACCTACGAGCAGTACTTC. Based on the CDR3 plus reference TRBV11-3 and TRBJ2-7, the full variable domain is EAGVVQSPRYKIIEKKQPVAFWCNPISGHNTLYWYLQNLGQGPELLIRYENEEAVDDSQLPKDRFSAERLKGVDSTLKIQPAELGDSAVYLCASSSHRLTYEQYFGPGTRLTVT.

This rearrangement joins TRBV6-2 or TRBV6-3 to TRBJ2-1; a possible D gene is TRBD2 (6 bases). This CDR3 is 14 amino acids long. The V gene's germline CDR1 is MNHEY and CDR2 SVGEGT. The V and J ends lost 5 bases and 10 bases respectively, with 18 bases between them. The CDR3 nucleotides are TGTGCCAGCAGTCTTAGCGGACTTTCAGGCGAGCAGTTCTTC. Protein sequence: CASSLSGLSGEQFF.

Here the CDR3 DNA reads TGTGCCAGCAGTTCCACCAGGACAGTCCGGGGCACTGAAGCTTTCTTT. Protein: CASSSTRTVRGTEAFF. The chain links TRBV6-5 to TRBJ1-1; D might be TRBD1 (6 bases). Germline lookup yields CDR1 MNHEY and CDR2 SVGAGI. Between the trimmed V and J ends, which lost 4 bases and 4 bases, there was a span of 19 bases. The CDR3 length is 16 residues.

J is TRBJ2-1 and V is TRBV11-2; 12 bases map to TRBD2. The CDR3 covers 18 residues. Germline CDR1 reads SGHAT; CDR2 reads FQNNGV. V shed 4 bases and J 6 bases; nucleotides not matched to a gene: 13. This CDR3 is CASSSRTSGMVRFNEQFF. In DNA, the CDR3 is TGTGCCAGCAGCTCCCGGACTAGCGGGATGGTGCGGTTCAATGAGCAGTTCTTC.

This clone was picked up a small number of times. The chain uses TRBV7-9 and TRBJ2-2; D remains ambiguous. This CDR3 has 13 residues. Germline assignment: CDR1 SEHNR and CDR2 FQNEAQ (reference sequence). V lost 9 bases and J 1 base, leaving 9 bases between the germline ends. This CDR3 reads CARTHMNTGELFF. Written as DNA, the CDR3 is TGTGCCAGGACGCACATGAACACCGGGGAGCTGTTTTTT.

V is TRBV25-1 and J is TRBJ2-7; TRBD2 is a possible D gene (6 bases). This CDR3 comprises 15 residues. V was shortened by 3 bases and J by 4 bases, with 16 bases between the two germline ends. Germline V gene lookup returns CDR1 MGHDK and CDR2 SYGVNS. The CDR3 DNA is TGTGCCAGCAGTGACTCCCGGGCGGGGATATACGAGCAGTACTTC. It specifies CASSDSRAGIYEQYF.

This chain connects TRBV3-1 (or the pseudogene TRBV3-2) to TRBJ2-7; 7 bases fit TRBD2. The CDR3 spans 15 residues. After removal of 3 bases from V and 0 bases from J, the junction contained 5 bases not matched to a gene. The germline CDR1 and CDR2 sequences are LGHDT and YNNKEL (reference sequence). CDR3 protein: CASSHPSGSSYEQYF. The DNA for the CDR3 is TGTGCCAGCAGCCACCCTAGCGGCAGCTCCTACGAGCAGTACTTC.

This clone occurred a few times. This chain links TRBV29-1 with TRBJ2-3, with 7 bases fitting TRBD2. J lost 3 bases, V lost 8 bases, and 11 bases had no gene match. Germline CDR1 and CDR2: SQVTM and ANQGSEA. The CDR3 loop spans 14 amino acids. The chain's CDR3 is CSTVAGALTDTQYF. The CDR3 nucleotides are TGCAGCACCGTGGCGGGAGCTCTTACAGATACGCAGTATTTT.

The chain has TRBV9 and TRBJ2-7, with TRBD2 identical over 7 bases. Trimming took 1 base from V and 4 from J; bases not matched to a gene: 5. This CDR3 has 14 amino acids. CDR1 is SGDLS, CDR2 YYNGEE, per germline. CDR3 bases: TGTGCCAGCAGCGTACTAGCGGCAGCTTACGAGCAGTACTTC. Its protein is CASSVLAAAYEQYF.

V and J are TRBV5-1 and TRBJ1-1; no definite D call. The CDR3 sequence is 13 residues long. Germline V gene lookup returns CDR1 SGHRS and CDR2 YFSETQ. Trimming took 2 bases from V and 2 from J, leaving 7 bases between them. The CDR3 region is CASSFTTNTEAFF. The DNA for the CDR3 is TGCGCCAGCAGCTTTACTACCAACACTGAAGCTTTCTTT.

This clone was seen once. This chain uses TRBV19 with TRBJ1-2; 10 bases line up with TRBD1. V lost 4 bases and J lost 8; bases outside the gene matches: 10. This CDR3 has 15 amino acids. CDR1 is LNHDA, CDR2 SQIVND, per germline (reference sequence). CDR3 nucleotide sequence: TGTGCCAGTAGTAGTCGGGACAGGGGTTTTGACGGCTACACCTTC. Translating gives CASSSRDRGFDGYTF.

The CDR3 region is CASSQQGLGYTF. Written as DNA, the CDR3 is TGTGCCAGCAGCCAGCAGGGTCTTGGCTACACCTTC. The V gene is TRBV14, the J gene TRBJ1-2, with D perhaps TRBD1 (5 bases). The CDR3 contains 12 residues. Between the trimmed V and J ends, which lost 3 bases and 7 bases, there was a span of 9 bases. Germline V gene data show CDR1 as SGHDN and CDR2 as FVKESK.

This rearrangement joins TRBV4-3 to TRBJ1-3; 7 bases are shared with TRBD1. The ends lost 4 bases at V and 1 base at J; junction bases unmatched: 4. In germline, CDR1 is LGHNA, CDR2 YSLEER. CDR3 length equals 15 residues. The CDR3 loop reads CASSRGQTSGNTIYF. For the CDR3, the DNA is TGCGCCAGCAGCCGGGGACAGACATCTGGAAACACCATATATTTT.